These 19 T cell receptor beta chains were all obtained from the same sample, sequenced in a study of blood T cell repertoires in COVID-19. The protocol was immunoSEQ multiplex PCR, while the TCRdb copy is restricted to in-frame clones and leaves out a portion. In the table there are approximately 84,000 clones, nearly 85% of which are singletons. What was sequenced was peripheral blood. These receptors were obtained from an elderly woman with acute or convalescent COVID-19.

This clone showed up just a few times. This chain joins TRBV3-1 (or the pseudogene TRBV3-2) and TRBJ2-7; D perhaps matches TRBD2 (6 bases). Germline V gene lookup returns CDR1 LGHDT and CDR2 YNNKEL (reference sequence). Trimming stripped 1 base from V and 6 bases from J, with 16 bases between. The CDR3 covers 15 residues. CDR3 in amino acids: CASSQARAQGLEQYF. The DNA for the CDR3 is TGTGCCAGCAGCCAAGCCAGGGCTCAGGGACTCGAGCAGTACTTC.

The V and J genes are TRBV4-2 and TRBJ2-3, with 9 bases lining up with TRBD1. In germline, CDR1 is LGHNA, CDR2 YNFKEQ. The CDR3 is 15 residues long. The V segment lost 2 bases and the J segment 3 bases; nucleotides outside the gene matches: 3. The CDR3 protein is CASSQTGGATDTQYF. The CDR3 DNA reads as TGTGCCAGCAGCCAAACAGGGGGCGCGACAGATACGCAGTATTTT.

The chain has TRBV5-5 and TRBJ2-1, with 9 bases that match TRBD2. V lost 1 base and J lost 10; bases outside the gene matches: 9. This CDR3 spans 15 amino acids. Germline CDR1 and CDR2: SGHKS and YYEKEE (reference sequence). The CDR3 nucleotides are TGTGCCAGCAGCTTGTATCGACTAGCGGTGGGAGAGCAGTTCTTC. Amino acids: CASSLYRLAVGEQFF.

The chain carries TRBV2 and TRBJ1-2, with D possibly being TRBD1 (5 bases). This CDR3 comprises 15 residues. Germline lookup yields CDR1 SNHLY and CDR2 FYNNEI. Trimming removed 6 bases from V and 2 bases from J, with 16 bases in between. CDR3 sequence reads: CASSQSRGGNYGYTF. The CDR3 DNA sequence: TGTGCCAGCAGCCAAAGCCGGGGGGGGAACTATGGCTACACCTTC. Full variable domain (rest looked up from reference TRBV2 and TRBJ1-2): EPEVTQTPSHQVTQMGQEVILRCVPISNHLYFYWYRQILGQKVEFLVSFYNNEISEKSEIFDDQFSVERPDGSNFTLKIRSTKLEDSAMYFCASSQSRGGNYGYTFGSGTRLTVV.

This chain's CDR3 is CASSLYPSDTIYF. DNA of the CDR3: TGTGCCAGTAGCCTATACCCGTCGGACACCATATATTTT. The chain links TRBV19 to TRBJ1-3; D unclear. V was pared by 6 bases and J by 8 bases, with 14 bases between. The germline gives CDR1 LNHDA, CDR2 SQIVND (reference sequence). The CDR3 contains 13 residues.

The chain has TRBV4-1 and TRBJ2-6; D is unclear. Germline CDR1 reads MGHRA; CDR2 reads YSYEKL. Trimming shortened V by 5 bases and J by 0 bases, and 11 bases separated the two germline ends. There are 16 residues in the CDR3. The CDR3 nucleotides read TGCGCCAGCAGCGGTTTTAGTTCCTCTGGGGCCAACGTCCTGACTTTC. This encodes CASSGFSSSGANVLTF.

The chain couples TRBV19 to TRBJ2-7; D is uncertain. This CDR3 comprises 12 residues. V was pared by 3 bases and J by 5 bases, with 8 bases between. CDR1 is LNHDA and CDR2 is SQIVND in the germline V gene (reference sequence). Here the CDR3 DNA reads TGTGCCAGTAGTATGACGGCGGACGAGCAGTACTTC. Encoded protein: CASSMTADEQYF.

The genes are TRBV29-1 and TRBJ1-4; D might be TRBD1 (5 bases). This CDR3 is 13 amino acids long. V lost 1 base and J lost 7, with 10 bases in between. Per the germline V gene, CDR1 is SQVTM and CDR2 is ANQGSEA. CDR3 nucleotide sequence: TGCAGCGTTGAAGTTGGACACGGTGAAAAACTGTTTTTT. Its protein product is CSVEVGHGEKLFF.

This rearrangement joins TRBV6-5 to TRBJ1-1; D not certain. V lost 4 bases and J 0 bases, leaving 15 bases between the germline ends. Germline V gives CDR1 MNHEY, CDR2 SVGAGI. The CDR3 contains 16 residues. The CDR3 DNA is TGTGCCAGCAGTTCCACCTTGGGAGTTATGAACACTGAAGCTTTCTTT. As protein: CASSSTLGVMNTEAFF.

DNA of the CDR3: TGTGCCAGCAGCTCTTTCGACAGGGATCACTACGAGCAGTACTTC. Its translation: CASSSFDRDHYEQYF. The rearrangement uses TRBV11-2 and TRBJ2-7; 7 bases are a match to TRBD1. J lost 3 bases, V lost 4 bases, and 9 bases had no gene match. Germline V gives CDR1 SGHAT, CDR2 FQNNGV. There are 15 residues in the CDR3.

This rearrangement joins TRBV10-3 to TRBJ1-1; TRBD1 matches at 9 bases. The CDR3 spans 14 residues. Germline lookup yields CDR1 ENHRY and CDR2 SYGVKD. V lost 1 base to trimming and J lost 6 bases; unmatched junction nucleotides: 3. The CDR3 DNA follows: TGTGCCATCAGTGAGTTACAGGGGGCTGCTGAAGCTTTCTTT. Translated: CAISELQGAAEAFF.

This chain links TRBV6-6 with TRBJ2-4; 8 bases align to TRBD1. J lost 6 bases, V lost 0 bases, and 7 bases had no gene match. Germline CDR1 reads MNHNY; CDR2 reads SVGAGI (reference sequence). The CDR3 is 16 amino acids. CDR3 in DNA: TGTGCCAGCAGTTACTCGCCCAGGGGGCGCGGAAACATTCAGTACTTC. Amino acids: CASSYSPRGRGNIQYF.

The chain employs TRBV28 and TRBJ2-4, with TRBD1 matching over 9 bases. The CDR3 is 16 amino acids. Germline V gene sequence: CDR1 MDHEN, CDR2 SYDVKM. The V segment lost 0 bases and the J segment 4 bases; nucleotides outside the gene matches: 4. The CDR3 reads CASSLWRTGAKNIQYF. The CDR3 region has the DNA TGTGCCAGCAGTTTATGGAGGACAGGGGCTAAAAACATTCAGTACTTC.

The rearrangement joins TRBV5-1 to TRBJ2-3, with D possibly matching TRBD1 (6 bases). This CDR3 spans 14 amino acids. Trimming removed 3 bases from V and 3 bases from J, with 11 bases in between. Germline CDR1 reads SGHRS; CDR2 reads YFSETQ. CDR3 nucleotides: TGCGCCAGCAGCTCCAGGGGTTGGACAGATACGCAGTATTTT. Translated, it gives CASSSRGWTDTQYF.

Here the CDR3 DNA reads TGTGCCAGTAGACAGGGACAGCCAGAGCGAGGCTACACCTTC. As protein: CASRQGQPERGYTF. V and J are TRBV19 and TRBJ1-2, with TRBD1 matching over 7 bases. The CDR3 is 14 amino acids. The ends lost 6 bases at V and 8 bases at J; junction bases unmatched: 12. In germline, CDR1 is LNHDA, CDR2 SQIVND (reference sequence).

The CDR3 protein is CASSPTGQPVWEQYF. The DNA of the CDR3 is TGCGCCAGCAGCCCCACGGGACAGCCTGTCTGGGAGCAGTACTTC. The rearrangement uses TRBV5-1 and TRBJ2-7, with TRBD1 identical over 7 bases. Germline V gives CDR1 SGHRS, CDR2 YFSETQ. The trim removed 4 bases at V and 7 bases at J, leaving 14 bases unmatched. This CDR3 has 15 residues.

The rearrangement joins TRBV7-2 to TRBJ2-5, with D unclear. This CDR3 spans 13 amino acids. The germline V and J ends were trimmed by 5 bases and 5 bases, with 12 bases remaining between them. Germline CDR1 SGHTA, CDR2 FQGNSA. The CDR3 sequence is CASSQPARETQYF. In DNA form, the CDR3 reads TGTGCCAGCAGCCAGCCAGCGAGGGAGACCCAGTACTTC.

A few counts support this clone. The rearrangement uses TRBV11-3 and TRBJ2-1; 12 bases are a match to TRBD2. This CDR3 comprises 15 residues. The germline gives CDR1 SGHNT, CDR2 YENEEA. The J segment lost 9 bases and the V segment lost 1 base, leaving 4 bases of the junction unmatched. Here the CDR3 DNA reads TGTGCCAGCAGCTTAGGTCTAGCGGGAGGGAGTGAGCAGTTCTTC. It is translated as CASSLGLAGGSEQFF.

This clone is a singleton in its sample. The chain is built from TRBV18 and TRBJ1-3; D might be TRBD1 (5 bases). The CDR3 runs 14 residues. Trimming took off 3 bases at V and 3 bases at J, with 9 bases between the two ends. In germline, CDR1 is KGHSH, CDR2 LQKENI. The CDR3 DNA reads TGTGCCAGCTCACCCCTCGGGGGTGGAAACACCATATATTTT. Its protein product is CASSPLGGGNTIYF.